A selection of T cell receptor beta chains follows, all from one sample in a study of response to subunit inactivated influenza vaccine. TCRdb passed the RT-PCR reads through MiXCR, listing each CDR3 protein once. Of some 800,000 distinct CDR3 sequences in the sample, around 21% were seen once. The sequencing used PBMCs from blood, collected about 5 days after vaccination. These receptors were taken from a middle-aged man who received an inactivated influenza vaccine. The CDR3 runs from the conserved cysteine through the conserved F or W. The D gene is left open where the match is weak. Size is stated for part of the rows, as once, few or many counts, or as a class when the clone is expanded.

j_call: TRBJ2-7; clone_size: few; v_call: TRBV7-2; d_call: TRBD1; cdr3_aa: CASSLGHRGGEQYF; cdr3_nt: TGTGCCAGCAGCTTAGGACACAGGGGTGGGGAGCAGTACTTC
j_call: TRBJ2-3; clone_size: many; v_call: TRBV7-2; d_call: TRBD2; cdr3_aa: CASSLAGGLDTQYF; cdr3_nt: TGTGCCAGCAGCTTAGCCGGGGGGTTAGATACGCAGTATTTT
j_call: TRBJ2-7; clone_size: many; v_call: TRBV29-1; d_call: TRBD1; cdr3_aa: CSVRQGSYEQYF; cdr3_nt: TGCAGCGTCAGACAGGGCTCCTACGAGCAGTACTTC
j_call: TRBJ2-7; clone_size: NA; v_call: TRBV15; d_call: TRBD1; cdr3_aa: CATSRDRTYEQYF; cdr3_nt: TGTGCCACCAGCAGGGACAGGACCTACGAGCAGTACTTC
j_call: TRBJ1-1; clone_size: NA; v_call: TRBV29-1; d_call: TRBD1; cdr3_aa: CSVRGTGGTEAFF; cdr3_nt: TGCAGCGTTCGCGGGACAGGGGGCACTGAAGCTTTCTTT
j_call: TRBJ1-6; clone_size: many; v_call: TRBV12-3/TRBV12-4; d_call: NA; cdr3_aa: CASSYRQSPLHF; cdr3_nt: TGTGCCAGCAGTTACCGACAGTCACCCCTCCACTTT
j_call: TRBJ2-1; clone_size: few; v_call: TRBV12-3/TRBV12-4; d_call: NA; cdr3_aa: CASRGLGVEQFF; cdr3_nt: TGTGCCAGCAGGGGCCTCGGCGTGGAGCAGTTCTTC
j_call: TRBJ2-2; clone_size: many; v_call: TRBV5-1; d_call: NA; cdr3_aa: CASRPLGGSDTGELFF; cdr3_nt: TGCGCCAGCAGACCCCTTGGGGGCTCGGACACCGGGGAGCTGTTTTTT
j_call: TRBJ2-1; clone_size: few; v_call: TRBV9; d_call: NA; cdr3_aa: CASSVGIANSYNEQFF; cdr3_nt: TGTGCCAGCAGCGTAGGGATAGCTAACTCCTACAATGAGCAGTTCTTC
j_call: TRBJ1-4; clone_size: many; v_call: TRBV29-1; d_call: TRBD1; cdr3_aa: CSVGQGRGEKLFF; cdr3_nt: TGCAGCGTTGGACAGGGCCGAGGGGAAAAACTGTTTTTT
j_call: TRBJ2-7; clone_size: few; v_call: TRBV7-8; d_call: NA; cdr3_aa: CASSLEASSSYEQYF; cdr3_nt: TGTGCCAGCAGCTTAGAGGCGAGTAGCTCCTACGAGCAGTACTTC
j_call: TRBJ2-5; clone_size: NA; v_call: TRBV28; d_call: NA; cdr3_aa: CASSPRQAPGQETQYF; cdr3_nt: TGTGCCAGCAGTCCTCGACAGGCCCCGGGGCAAGAGACCCAGTACTTC
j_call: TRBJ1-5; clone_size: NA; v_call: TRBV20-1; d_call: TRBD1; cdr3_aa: CSASDRGPNQPQHF; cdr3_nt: TGCAGTGCTAGCGACAGGGGGCCCAATCAGCCCCAGCATTTT
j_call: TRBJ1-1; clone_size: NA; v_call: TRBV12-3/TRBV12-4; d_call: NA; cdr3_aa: CASSLQTTSVTEAFF; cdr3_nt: TGTGCCAGCAGTTTGCAGACGACGTCTGTTACTGAAGCTTTCTTT
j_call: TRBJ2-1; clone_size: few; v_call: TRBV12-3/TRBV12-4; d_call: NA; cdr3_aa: CASSLAGLLGNEQFF; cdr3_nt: TGTGCCAGCAGTTTAGCGGGGCTTCTGGGCAATGAGCAGTTCTTC
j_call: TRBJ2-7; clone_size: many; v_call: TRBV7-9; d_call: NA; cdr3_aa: CASSRQGSSYEQYF; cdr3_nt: TGTGCCAGCAGCCGCCAGGGATCCTCCTACGAGCAGTACTTC
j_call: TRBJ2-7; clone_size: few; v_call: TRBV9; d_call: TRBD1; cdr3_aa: CASSVGIGQGESEQYF; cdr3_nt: TGTGCCAGCAGCGTAGGTATAGGACAGGGGGAGTCCGAGCAGTACTTC
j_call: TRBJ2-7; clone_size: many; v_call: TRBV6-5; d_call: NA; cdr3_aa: CASSYSSYSPSPIYEQYF; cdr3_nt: TGTGCCAGCAGTTACTCGTCCTATAGCCCCAGCCCGATCTACGAGCAGTACTTC